This entry lists 22 T cell receptor beta chains sequenced from one sample in a study of OX40 agonist ivuxolimab in advanced cancers. The library came from the immunoSEQ multiplex PCR assay. Not all clones reach the TCRdb copy of this immuneACCESS table, which keeps in-frame sequences only. Checked studies attribute under half of the gap to unresolved V genes and leave the rest unexplained. The sample profile shows around 95,000 clones; around 93% of them were found once. Approximately 0.58% of the sample belongs to the ten largest clones. The sequences come from CD4+ or CD8+ T cells sorted from blood, collected in a trial of the OX40 agonist ivuxolimab. The receptor source for this set is an adult with an advanced solid tumor such as melanoma, head and neck, liver or kidney cancer.

The chain uses TRBV18 and TRBJ2-5, with 10 bases identical to TRBD1. CDR1 KGHSH and CDR2 LQKENI come from the germline V gene. The V gene end was trimmed by 3 bases and the J gene end by 3 bases; junction bases not matched to a gene: 4. The CDR3 length is 15 residues. This CDR3 is CASSPGDRGEETQYF. CDR3 DNA sequence: TGTGCCAGCTCACCGGGGGACAGGGGAGAAGAGACCCAGTACTTC.

The chain uses TRBV6-1 and TRBJ2-1, with 13 bases that match TRBD2. CDR3 length equals 14 residues. The V segment lost 5 bases and the J segment 12 bases; nucleotides outside the gene matches: 7. The germline gives CDR1 MNHNS, CDR2 SASEGT. As DNA, the CDR3 is TGTGCCAGCAGTCTCCGGACTAGCGGGAGAGGGCAGTTCTTC. Protein product: CASSLRTSGRGQFF.

The CDR3 reads CASSSLTVDGYTF. DNA of the CDR3: TGTGCCAGCAGTTCCCTCACGGTCGATGGCTACACCTTC. The rearrangement links TRBV28 to TRBJ1-2; D call uncertain. Germline V gene data show CDR1 as MDHEN and CDR2 as SYDVKM. V was shortened by 4 bases and J by 6 bases, with 12 bases between the two germline ends. The CDR3 covers 13 residues.

V is TRBV30 and J is TRBJ2-7; D call uncertain. V was clipped by 2 bases and J by 2 bases, with 16 bases between them. The CDR3 has 15 residues. Germline CDR1 GTSNPN, CDR2 SVGIG (reference sequence). The CDR3 region is CAWSLKKTGAYEQYF. DNA of the CDR3: TGTGCCTGGAGTCTCAAAAAAACGGGCGCCTACGAGCAGTACTTC.

The rearrangement joins TRBV19 to TRBJ2-6, with 10 nucleotides matching TRBD1. Germline V gene data show CDR1 as LNHDA and CDR2 as SQIVND (reference sequence). The CDR3 consists of 17 residues. The junction had 8 bases not matched to a gene; V was cut back by 9 bases and J by 0 bases. The CDR3 reads CASAVGTGASGANVLTF. CDR3 sequence (DNA): TGTGCCAGCGCGGTCGGGACAGGGGCCTCTGGGGCCAACGTCCTGACTTTC.

The chain recombines TRBV28 with TRBJ1-5; 12 positions agree with TRBD1. J gave up 5 bases and V 7 bases, and 6 bases lay outside the gene matches. This CDR3 region has 15 residues. Germline V gives CDR1 MDHEN, CDR2 SYDVKM. As DNA, the CDR3 is TGTGCCAGCAAATCGGGACAGGGGGCCTATCAGCCCCAGCATTTT. Amino acid sequence: CASKSGQGAYQPQHF. Full variable domain (rest looked up from reference TRBV28 and TRBJ1-5): DVKVTQSSRYLVKRTGEKVFLECVQDMDHENMFWYRQDPGLGLRLIYFSYDVKMKEKGDIPEGYSVSREKKERFSLILESASTNQTSMYLCASKSGQGAYQPQHFGDGTRLSIL.

The CDR3 here is CASSPQGPNTEAFF. CDR3 DNA: TGTGCCAGCTCACCACAGGGGCCGAACACTGAAGCTTTCTTT. The chain is built from TRBV18 and TRBJ1-1; TRBD1 might be the D (5 bases). From germline, CDR1 is KGHSH and CDR2 LQKENI. CDR3 length: 14 amino acids. The germline V and J ends were trimmed by 1 base and 1 base, with 7 bases remaining between them.

The chain recombines TRBV7-9 with TRBJ2-1; 12 bases agree with TRBD2. The CDR3 runs to 11 residues. CDR1 is SEHNR and CDR2 is FQNEAQ in the germline V gene (reference sequence). CDR3 loop: CALAGGNEQFF. The CDR3 DNA reads TGTGCTCTAGCGGGAGGGAATGAGCAGTTCTTC.

The gene calls are TRBV5-8 and TRBJ1-4, with D uncertain. Between the trimmed V and J ends, which lost 5 bases and 0 bases, there was a span of 11 bases. The germline V gene has CDR1 SGHTS and CDR2 YDEGEE. There are 15 residues in the CDR3. The DNA of the CDR3 is TGTGCCAGCAGTCCCGGCTCTGCAACTAATGAAAAACTGTTTTTT. Its protein product is CASSPGSATNEKLFF.

CDR3 loop: CASSESRLAGEETQYF. CDR3 DNA: TGTGCCAGCAGTGAGAGCCGACTAGCGGGAGAAGAGACCCAGTACTTC. The J gene is TRBJ2-5, the V gene TRBV2; 12 bases align to TRBD2. V dropped 3 bases and J dropped 3; count of bases not matched to a gene: 5. This CDR3 region has 16 residues. Germline lookup yields CDR1 SNHLY and CDR2 FYNNEI.

This sequence joins TRBV11-3 and TRBJ2-5; D remains unclear. Trimming removed 0 bases at V and 5 bases at J, with 10 bases between. Germline V gene data show CDR1 as SGHNT and CDR2 as YENEEA. The CDR3 has 14 residues. The DNA of the CDR3 is TGTGCCAGCAGCTTAGATTCCCACGCGGAGACCCAGTACTTC. This gives the protein CASSLDSHAETQYF.

V is TRBV9 and J is TRBJ1-1; D unresolved. Germline CDR1 SGDLS, CDR2 YYNGEE. The CDR3 runs 15 residues. V lost 5 bases and J lost 1, with 15 bases in between. The DNA for the CDR3 is TGTGCCAGCAGGCGCGGGGAAGGATCGAACACTGAAGCTTTCTTT. It specifies CASRRGEGSNTEAFF.

The rearrangement links TRBV7-9 to TRBJ1-1, with D perhaps TRBD1 (5 bases). The ends were cut back, 2 bases at V and 2 bases at J, with 15 bases in the middle. Germline V gives CDR1 SEHNR, CDR2 FQNEAQ (reference sequence). This CDR3 comprises 16 residues. The CDR3 nucleotides are TGTGCCAGCAGCTTACTAGGACCAACAGGTAACACTGAAGCTTTCTTT. As protein: CASSLLGPTGNTEAFF.

V is TRBV18 and J is TRBJ2-7; 10 nucleotides align to TRBD1. The junction had 2 bases not matched to a gene; V was cut back by 3 bases and J by 3 bases. This CDR3 has 14 residues. Germline loops: CDR1 KGHSH, CDR2 LQKENI. The CDR3 DNA reads as TGTGCCAGCTCACCCGGGACAGGGGTCTACGAGCAGTACTTC. Translated, it gives CASSPGTGVYEQYF. Full variable domain (missing parts from reference TRBV18 and TRBJ2-7): NAGVMQNPRHLVRRRGQEARLRCSPMKGHSHVYWYRQLPEEGLKFMVYLQKENIIDESGMPKERFSAEFPKEGPSILRIQQVVRGDSAAYFCASSPGTGVYEQYFGPGTRLTVT.

The chain links TRBV14 to TRBJ1-2; D unclear. Germline CDR1 is SGHDN and CDR2 is FVKESK. The CDR3 spans 11 residues. Trimming removed 7 bases at V and 1 base at J, with 4 bases between. The CDR3 region is CASTGNYGYTF. In nucleotides, the CDR3 is TGTGCCAGCACCGGTAACTATGGCTACACCTTC.

This chain connects TRBV19 to TRBJ2-1, with 11 bases lining up with TRBD2. This CDR3 has 16 residues. V was pared by 3 bases and J by 7 bases, with 8 bases of the junction left unmatched. The V gene's germline CDR1 is LNHDA and CDR2 SQIVND (reference sequence). CDR3 in amino acids: CASSISLAGVGNEQFF. The CDR3 DNA is TGTGCCAGTAGTATCTCACTAGCGGGAGTCGGGAATGAGCAGTTCTTC. Drawing the rest from reference TRBV19 and TRBJ2-1, the complete variable domain is DGGITQSPKYLFRKEGQNVTLSCEQNLNHDAMYWYRQDPGQGLRLIYYSQIVNDFQKGDIAEGYSVSREKKESFPLTVTSAQKNPTAFYLCASSISLAGVGNEQFFGPGTRLTVL.

The chain links TRBV7-9 to TRBJ2-5; possibly TRBD2 for D (6 bases). V was trimmed by 3 bases and J by 5 bases, leaving 10 bases between them. The CDR3 spans 13 residues. Germline V lookup: CDR1 SEHNR, CDR2 FQNEAQ (reference sequence). For the CDR3, the DNA is TGTGCCAGCAGCTTGGGGGGTTGGGAGACCCAGTACTTC. It translates to CASSLGGWETQYF.

The chain employs TRBV2 and TRBJ2-7; D is uncertain. Germline loops: CDR1 SNHLY, CDR2 FYNNEI. This CDR3 region has 14 residues. V lost 4 bases to trimming and J lost 5 bases, with 15 bases between them. In DNA, the CDR3 is TGTGCCAGCAGTGTTGGCCCGACCGATGACGAGCAGTACTTC. Residues: CASSVGPTDDEQYF.

The rearrangement uses TRBV2 and TRBJ2-7, with 9 bases lining up with TRBD1. The CDR3 is made up of 14 amino acids. V shed 6 bases, J shed 7 bases, and the junction held 10 bases outside the gene matches. The germline V gene has CDR1 SNHLY and CDR2 FYNNEI. The CDR3 sequence is CASRPGQGYGEQYF. The CDR3 DNA sequence: TGTGCCAGCAGGCCGGGACAGGGTTATGGAGAGCAGTACTTC. Full variable domain (rest looked up from reference TRBV2 and TRBJ2-7): EPEVTQTPSHQVTQMGQEVILRCVPISNHLYFYWYRQILGQKVEFLVSFYNNEISEKSEIFDDQFSVERPDGSNFTLKIRSTKLEDSAMYFCASRPGQGYGEQYFGPGTRLTVT.

The J gene is TRBJ1-3, the V gene TRBV20-1, with D tentatively TRBD1 (5 bases). V was pared by 6 bases and J by 9 bases, with 12 bases between. Germline V CDR1 and CDR2: DFQATT, SNEGSKA (reference sequence). This CDR3 comprises 11 residues. CDR3 sequence (DNA): TGCAGTGCCGGACGGGACGCCACCATATATTTT. Residues: CSAGRDATIYF.

The chain is built from TRBV19 and TRBJ2-7; 15 bases agree with TRBD2. Trimming took 7 bases from V and 7 from J; bases not matched to a gene: 14. From germline, CDR1 is LNHDA and CDR2 SQIVND (reference sequence). The CDR3 runs to 17 residues. The CDR3 spells CASNPGTGLAGGQEQYF. CDR3 sequence (DNA): TGTGCCAGTAACCCCGGGACAGGACTAGCGGGAGGGCAAGAGCAGTACTTC.

This rearrangement joins TRBV11-2 to TRBJ2-3; tentative D call: TRBD1 (6 bases). This CDR3 spans 17 amino acids. V gave up 7 bases and J gave up 3 bases, with 23 bases separating them. Germline assignment: CDR1 SGHAT and CDR2 FQNNGV. Here the CDR3 DNA reads TGTGCCAGCATCTTTCGACCAGGGGCAGGGTCTACAGATACGCAGTATTTT. It is translated as CASIFRPGAGSTDTQYF.